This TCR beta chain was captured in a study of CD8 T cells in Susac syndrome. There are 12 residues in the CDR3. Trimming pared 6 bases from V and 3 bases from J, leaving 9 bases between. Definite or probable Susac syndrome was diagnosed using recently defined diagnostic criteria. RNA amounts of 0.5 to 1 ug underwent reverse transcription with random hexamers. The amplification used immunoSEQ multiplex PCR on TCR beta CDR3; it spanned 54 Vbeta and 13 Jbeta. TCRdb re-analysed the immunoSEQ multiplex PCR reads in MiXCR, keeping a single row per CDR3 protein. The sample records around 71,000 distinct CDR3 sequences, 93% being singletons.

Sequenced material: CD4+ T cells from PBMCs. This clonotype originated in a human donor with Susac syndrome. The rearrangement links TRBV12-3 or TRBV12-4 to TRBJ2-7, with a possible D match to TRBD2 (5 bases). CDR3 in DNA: TGTGCCAGCAGAACCCGGGACTACGAGCAGTACTTC. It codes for CASRTRDYEQYF.